This T cell receptor beta chain was sequenced for a study of blood T cell repertoires in COVID-19. About the research overall: Sample material is recorded as cDNA or gDNA derived from T cells, B-cell-depleted T cells, or PBMCs.

Sequencing used immunoSEQ multiplex PCR; TCRdb keeps in-frame clones, though not all of them. Among under 500,000 clones listed, 85% to 90% were seen once. V lost 4 bases and J 0 bases, leaving 10 bases between the germline ends. CDR3 length equals 13 residues. Germline lookup yields CDR1 SQVTM and CDR2 ANQGSEA. Only one count was recorded for this clone. The sequencing input was PBMCs or T cells enriched from blood (not recorded which). The V and J genes are TRBV29-1 and TRBJ2-7; D is unresolved. The receptor was derived from a man in his thirties or forties who had recovered from COVID-19. The CDR3 nucleotides read TGCAGCGTTGTCCCCGCCGGCTCCTACGAGCAGTACTTC. Translation: CSVVPAGSYEQYF.